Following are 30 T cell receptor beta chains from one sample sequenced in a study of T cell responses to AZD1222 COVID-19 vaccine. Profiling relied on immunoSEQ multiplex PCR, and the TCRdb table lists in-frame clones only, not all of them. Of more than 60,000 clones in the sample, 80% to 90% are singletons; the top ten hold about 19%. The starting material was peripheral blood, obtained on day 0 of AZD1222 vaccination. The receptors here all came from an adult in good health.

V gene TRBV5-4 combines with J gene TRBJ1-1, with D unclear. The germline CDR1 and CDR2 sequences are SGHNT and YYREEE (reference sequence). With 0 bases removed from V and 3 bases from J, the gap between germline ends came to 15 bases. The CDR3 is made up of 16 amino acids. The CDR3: CASSLAGANGYTEAFF. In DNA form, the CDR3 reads TGTGCCAGCAGCTTGGCCGGAGCCAACGGGTACACTGAAGCTTTCTTT.

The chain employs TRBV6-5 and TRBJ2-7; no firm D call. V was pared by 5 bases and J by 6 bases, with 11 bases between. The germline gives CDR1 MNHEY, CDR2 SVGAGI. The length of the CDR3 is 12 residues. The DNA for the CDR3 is TGTGCCAGCAGTCGCCAGGTGGGCGAGCAGTACTTC. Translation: CASSRQVGEQYF.

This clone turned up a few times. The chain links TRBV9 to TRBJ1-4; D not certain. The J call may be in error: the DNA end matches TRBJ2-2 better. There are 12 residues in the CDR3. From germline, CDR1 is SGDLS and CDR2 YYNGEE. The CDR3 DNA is TGTGCCAGCAGCGTAGGTGGACGGGAGCTGTTTTTT. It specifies CASSVGGRELFF.

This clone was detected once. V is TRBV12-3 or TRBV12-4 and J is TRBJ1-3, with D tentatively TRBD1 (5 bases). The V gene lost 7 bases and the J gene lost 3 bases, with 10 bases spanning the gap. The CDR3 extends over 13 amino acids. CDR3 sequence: CASKDSGGNTIYF. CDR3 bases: TGTGCCAGCAAAGACAGCGGTGGAAACACCATATATTTT.

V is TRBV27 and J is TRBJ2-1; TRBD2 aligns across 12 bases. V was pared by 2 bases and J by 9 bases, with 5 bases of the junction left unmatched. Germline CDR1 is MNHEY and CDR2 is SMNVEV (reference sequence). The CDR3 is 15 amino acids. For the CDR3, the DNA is TGTGCCAGCAGTTTAAGGACTAGCGGGATAAGTGAGCAGTTCTTC. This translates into CASSLRTSGISEQFF.

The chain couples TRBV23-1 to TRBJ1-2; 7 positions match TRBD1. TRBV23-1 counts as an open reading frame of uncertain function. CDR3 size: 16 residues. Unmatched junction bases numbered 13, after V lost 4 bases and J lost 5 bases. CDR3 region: CASSRRKAGGAYGYTF. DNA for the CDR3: TGCGCCAGCAGTCGTCGGAAGGCAGGGGGTGCTTATGGCTACACCTTC.

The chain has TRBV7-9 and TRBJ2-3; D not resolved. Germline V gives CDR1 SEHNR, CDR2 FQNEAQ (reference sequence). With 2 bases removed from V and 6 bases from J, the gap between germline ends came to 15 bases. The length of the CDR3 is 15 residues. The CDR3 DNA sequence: TGTGCCAGCAGCTTAAACCAGCCGGCCCGGGATACGCAGTATTTT. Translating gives CASSLNQPARDTQYF. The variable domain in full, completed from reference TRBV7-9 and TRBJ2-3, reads DTGVSQNPRHKITKRGQNVTFRCDPISEHNRLYWYRQTLGQGPEFLTYFQNEAQLEKSRLLSDRFSAERPKGSFSTLEIQRTEQGDSAMYLCASSLNQPARDTQYFGPGTRLTVL.

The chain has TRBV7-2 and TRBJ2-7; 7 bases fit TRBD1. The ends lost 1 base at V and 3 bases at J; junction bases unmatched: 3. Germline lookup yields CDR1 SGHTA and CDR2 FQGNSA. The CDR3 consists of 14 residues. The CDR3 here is CASSLEPGGYEQYF. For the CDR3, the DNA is TGTGCCAGCAGCTTAGAACCAGGGGGCTACGAGCAGTACTTC. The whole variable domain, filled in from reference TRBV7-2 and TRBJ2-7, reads GAGVSQSPSNKVTEKGKDVELRCDPISGHTALYWYRQSLGQGLEFLIYFQGNSAPDKSGLPSDRFSAERTGGSVSTLTIQRTQQEDSAVYLCASSLEPGGYEQYFGPGTRLTVT.

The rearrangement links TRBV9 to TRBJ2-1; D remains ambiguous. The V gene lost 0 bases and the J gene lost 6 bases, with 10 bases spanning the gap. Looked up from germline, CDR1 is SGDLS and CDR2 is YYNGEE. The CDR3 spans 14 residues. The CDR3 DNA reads TGTGCCAGCAGCGTAGATAATAGACCCAATGAGCAGTTCTTC. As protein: CASSVDNRPNEQFF.

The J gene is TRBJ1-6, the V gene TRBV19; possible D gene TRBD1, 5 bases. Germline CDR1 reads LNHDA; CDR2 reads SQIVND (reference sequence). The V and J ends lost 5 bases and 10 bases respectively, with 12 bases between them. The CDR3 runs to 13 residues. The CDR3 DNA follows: TGTGCCAGTAGTGGCAGGGAGAGATCACCCCTCCACTTT. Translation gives CASSGRERSPLHF. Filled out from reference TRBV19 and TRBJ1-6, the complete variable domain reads DGGITQSPKYLFRKEGQNVTLSCEQNLNHDAMYWYRQDPGQGLRLIYYSQIVNDFQKGDIAEGYSVSREKKESFPLTVTSAQKNPTAFYLCASSGRERSPLHFGNGTRLTVT.

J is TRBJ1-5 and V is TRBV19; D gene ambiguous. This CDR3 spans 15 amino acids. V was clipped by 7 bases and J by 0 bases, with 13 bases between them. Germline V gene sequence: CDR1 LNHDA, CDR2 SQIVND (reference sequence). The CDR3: CASTATGFSNQPQHF. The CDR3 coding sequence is TGTGCCAGTACCGCTACCGGATTTAGCAATCAGCCCCAGCATTTT. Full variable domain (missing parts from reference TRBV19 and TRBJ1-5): DGGITQSPKYLFRKEGQNVTLSCEQNLNHDAMYWYRQDPGQGLRLIYYSQIVNDFQKGDIAEGYSVSREKKESFPLTVTSAQKNPTAFYLCASTATGFSNQPQHFGDGTRLSIL.

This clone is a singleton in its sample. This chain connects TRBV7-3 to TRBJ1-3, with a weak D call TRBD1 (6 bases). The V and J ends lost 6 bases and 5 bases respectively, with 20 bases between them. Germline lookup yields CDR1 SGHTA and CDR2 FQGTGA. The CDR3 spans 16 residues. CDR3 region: CASSEQPGQGRNTIYF. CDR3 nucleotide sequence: TGTGCCAGCAGTGAACAACCGGGACAAGGGAGAAACACCATATATTTT.

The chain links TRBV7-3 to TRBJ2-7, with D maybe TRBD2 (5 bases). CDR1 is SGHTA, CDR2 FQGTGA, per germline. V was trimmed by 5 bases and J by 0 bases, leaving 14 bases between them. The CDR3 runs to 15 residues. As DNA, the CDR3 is TGTGCCAGCAGCCAGGAGGCGGTTAGCTCCTACGAGCAGTACTTC. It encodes CASSQEAVSSYEQYF.

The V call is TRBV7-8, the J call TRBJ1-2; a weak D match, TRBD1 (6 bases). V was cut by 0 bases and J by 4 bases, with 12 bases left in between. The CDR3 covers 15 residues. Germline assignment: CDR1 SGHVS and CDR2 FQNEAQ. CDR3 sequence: CASSLAPTGTYGYTF. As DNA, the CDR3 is TGTGCCAGCAGCTTAGCCCCTACAGGGACCTATGGCTACACCTTC.

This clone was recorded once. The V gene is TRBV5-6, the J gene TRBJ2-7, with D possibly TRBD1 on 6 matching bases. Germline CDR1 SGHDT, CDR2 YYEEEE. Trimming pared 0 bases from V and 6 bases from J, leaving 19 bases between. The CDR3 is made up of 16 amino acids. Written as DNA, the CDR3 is TGTGCCAGCAGCTTGGTCGAGCTACTAGGGGGACGCGAGCAGTACTTC. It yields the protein CASSLVELLGGREQYF.

CDR3 sequence reads: CASRLIRGIPMNTEAFF. In nucleotides, the CDR3 is TGTGCAAGTCGCTTGATAAGGGGGATTCCGATGAACACTGAAGCTTTCTTT. The V and J genes are TRBV12-2 and TRBJ1-1; whether TRBD1, the table's D call, matches the DNA was not checked. TRBV12-2 is flagged as a pseudogene. The CDR3 is 17 amino acids.

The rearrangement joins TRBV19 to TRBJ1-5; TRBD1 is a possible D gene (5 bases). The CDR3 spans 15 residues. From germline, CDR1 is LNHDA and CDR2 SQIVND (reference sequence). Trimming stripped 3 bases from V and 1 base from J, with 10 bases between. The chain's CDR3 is CASSIVGGSNQPQHF. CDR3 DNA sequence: TGTGCCAGTAGTATTGTGGGGGGGAGCAATCAGCCCCAGCATTTT.

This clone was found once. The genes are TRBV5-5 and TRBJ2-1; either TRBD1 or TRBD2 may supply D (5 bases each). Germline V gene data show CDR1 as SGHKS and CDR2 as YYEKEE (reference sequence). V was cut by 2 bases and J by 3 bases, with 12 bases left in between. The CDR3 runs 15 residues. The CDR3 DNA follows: TGTGCCAGCAGCTTCCGGGACGAAAGCTACAATGAGCAGTTCTTC. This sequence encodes CASSFRDESYNEQFF. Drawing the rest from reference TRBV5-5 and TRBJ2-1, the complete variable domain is DAGVTQSPTHLIKTRGQQVTLRCSPISGHKSVSWYQQVLGQGPQFIFQYYEKEERGRGNFPDRFSARQFPNYSSELNVNALLLGDSALYLCASSFRDESYNEQFFGPGTRLTVL.

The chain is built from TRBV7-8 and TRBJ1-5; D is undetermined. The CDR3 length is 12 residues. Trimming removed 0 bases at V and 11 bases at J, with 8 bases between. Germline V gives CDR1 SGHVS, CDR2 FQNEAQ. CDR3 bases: TGTGCCAGCAGCTTAGCGTCCGAAACCCAGCATTTT. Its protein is CASSLASETQHF.

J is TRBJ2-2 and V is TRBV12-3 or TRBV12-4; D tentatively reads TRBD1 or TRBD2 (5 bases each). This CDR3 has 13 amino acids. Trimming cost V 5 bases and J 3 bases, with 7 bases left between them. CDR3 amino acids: CASSLGDTGELFF. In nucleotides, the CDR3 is TGTGCCAGCAGTCTGGGGGACACCGGGGAGCTGTTTTTT.

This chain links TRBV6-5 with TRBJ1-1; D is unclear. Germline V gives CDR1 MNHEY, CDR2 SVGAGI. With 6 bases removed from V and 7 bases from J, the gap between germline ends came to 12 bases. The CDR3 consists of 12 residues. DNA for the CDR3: TGTGCCAGCAGACCAACATATAATGAAGCTTTCTTT. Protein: CASRPTYNEAFF.

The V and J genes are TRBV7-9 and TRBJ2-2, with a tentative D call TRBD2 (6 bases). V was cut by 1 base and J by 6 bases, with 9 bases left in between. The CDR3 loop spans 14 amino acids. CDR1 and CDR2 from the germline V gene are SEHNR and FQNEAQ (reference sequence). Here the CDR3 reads CASSLVASAGELFF. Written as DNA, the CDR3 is TGTGCCAGCAGCTTAGTAGCTAGCGCCGGGGAGCTGTTTTTT.

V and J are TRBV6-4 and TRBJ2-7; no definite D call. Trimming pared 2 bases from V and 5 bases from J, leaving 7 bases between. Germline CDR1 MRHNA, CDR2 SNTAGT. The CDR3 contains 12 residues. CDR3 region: CASSDVSDEQYV. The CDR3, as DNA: TGTGCCAGCAGTGACGTTTCAGACGAGCAGTACGTC.

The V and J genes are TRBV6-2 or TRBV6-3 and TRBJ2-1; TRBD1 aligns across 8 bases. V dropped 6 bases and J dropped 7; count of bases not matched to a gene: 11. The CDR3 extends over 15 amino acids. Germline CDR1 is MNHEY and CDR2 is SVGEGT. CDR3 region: CASSRGQGGVNEQFF. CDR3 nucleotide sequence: TGTGCCAGCAGCCGAGGACAGGGCGGGGTAAATGAGCAGTTCTTC.

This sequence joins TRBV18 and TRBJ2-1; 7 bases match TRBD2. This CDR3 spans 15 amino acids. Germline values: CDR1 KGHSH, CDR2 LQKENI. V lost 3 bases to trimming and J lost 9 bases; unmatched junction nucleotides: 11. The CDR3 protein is CASSPSGIGSSEQFF. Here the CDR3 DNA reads TGTGCCAGCTCACCCAGCGGGATAGGGAGTAGTGAGCAGTTCTTC.

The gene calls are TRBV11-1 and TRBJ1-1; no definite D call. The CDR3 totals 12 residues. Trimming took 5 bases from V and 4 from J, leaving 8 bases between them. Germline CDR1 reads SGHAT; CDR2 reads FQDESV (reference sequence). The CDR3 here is CASSPGGTEAFF. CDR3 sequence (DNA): TGTGCCAGCAGCCCAGGAGGCACTGAAGCTTTCTTT. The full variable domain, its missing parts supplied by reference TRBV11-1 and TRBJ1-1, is EAEVAQSPRYKITEKSQAVAFWCDPISGHATLYWYRQILGQGPELLVQFQDESVVDDSQLPKDRFSAERLKGVDSTLKIQPAELGDSAMYLCASSPGGTEAFFGQGTRLTVV.

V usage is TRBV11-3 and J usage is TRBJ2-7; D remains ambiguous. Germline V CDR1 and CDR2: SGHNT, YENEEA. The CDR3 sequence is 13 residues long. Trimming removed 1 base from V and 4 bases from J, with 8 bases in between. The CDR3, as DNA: TGTGCCAGCAGCTTAGGAATAGTTTACGAGCAGTACGTC. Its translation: CASSLGIVYEQYV.

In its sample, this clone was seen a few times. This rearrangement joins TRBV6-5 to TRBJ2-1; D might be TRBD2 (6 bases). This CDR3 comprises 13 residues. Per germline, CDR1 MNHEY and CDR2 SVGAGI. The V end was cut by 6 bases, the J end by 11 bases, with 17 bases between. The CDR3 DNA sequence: TGTGCCAGCAGAGACCCTAGCGTTGAGAAGCAGTTCTTC. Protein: CASRDPSVEKQFF.

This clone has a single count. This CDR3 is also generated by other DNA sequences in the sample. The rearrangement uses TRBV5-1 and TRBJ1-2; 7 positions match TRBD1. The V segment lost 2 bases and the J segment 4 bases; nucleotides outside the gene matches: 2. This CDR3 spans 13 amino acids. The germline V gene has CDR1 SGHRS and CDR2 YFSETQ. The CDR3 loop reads CASSLGGSYGYTF. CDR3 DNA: TGCGCCAGCAGCTTAGGGGGCAGCTATGGCTACACCTTC.

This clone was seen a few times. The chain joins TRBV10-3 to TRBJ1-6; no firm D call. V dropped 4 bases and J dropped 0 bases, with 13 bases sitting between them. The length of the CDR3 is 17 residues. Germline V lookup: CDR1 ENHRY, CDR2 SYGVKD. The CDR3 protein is CAISGESGSSYNSPLHF. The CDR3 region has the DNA TGTGCCATCAGTGGGGAGAGCGGGAGCTCCTATAATTCACCCCTCCACTTT.